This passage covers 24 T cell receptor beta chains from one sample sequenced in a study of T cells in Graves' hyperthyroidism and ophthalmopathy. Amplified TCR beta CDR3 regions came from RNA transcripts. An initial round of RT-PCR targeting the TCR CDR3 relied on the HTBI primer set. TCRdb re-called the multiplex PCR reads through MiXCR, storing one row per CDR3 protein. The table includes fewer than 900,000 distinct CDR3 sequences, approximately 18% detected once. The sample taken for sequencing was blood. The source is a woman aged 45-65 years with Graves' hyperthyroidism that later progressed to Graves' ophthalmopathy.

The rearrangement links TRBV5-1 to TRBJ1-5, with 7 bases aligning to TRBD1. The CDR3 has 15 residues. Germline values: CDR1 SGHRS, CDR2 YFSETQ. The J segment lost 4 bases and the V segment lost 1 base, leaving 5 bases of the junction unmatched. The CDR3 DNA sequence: TGCGCCAGCAGCTTGCTCGGACAGGCTAATCAGCCCCAGCATTTT. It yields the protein CASSLLGQANQPQHF. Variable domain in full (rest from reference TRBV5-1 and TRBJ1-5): KAGVTQTPRYLIKTRGQQVTLSCSPISGHRSVSWYQQTPGQGLQFLFEYFSETQRNKGNFPGRFSGRQFSNSRSEMNVSTLELGDSALYLCASSLLGQANQPQHFGDGTRLSIL.

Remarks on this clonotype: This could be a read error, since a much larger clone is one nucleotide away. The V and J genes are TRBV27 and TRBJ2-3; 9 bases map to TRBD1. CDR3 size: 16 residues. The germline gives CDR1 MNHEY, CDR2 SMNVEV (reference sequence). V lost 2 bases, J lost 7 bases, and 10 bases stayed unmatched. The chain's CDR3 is CASSLTGQGLFYTQYF. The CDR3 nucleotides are TGTGCCAGCAGTTTAACGGGACAGGGCCTATTTTATACGCAGTATTTT.

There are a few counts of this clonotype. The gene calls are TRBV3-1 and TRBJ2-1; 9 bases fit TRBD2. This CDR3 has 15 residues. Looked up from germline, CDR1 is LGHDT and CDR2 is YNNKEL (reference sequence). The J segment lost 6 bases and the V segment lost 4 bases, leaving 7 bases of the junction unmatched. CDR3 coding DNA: TGTGCCAGCAGCCTACGCGGGGGGGATTTCAATGAGCAGTTCTTC. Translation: CASSLRGGDFNEQFF.

The CDR3 loop is CASSRPGQGYEKLFF. In nucleotides, the CDR3 is TGTGCCAGCAGCCGACCGGGACAGGGCTATGAAAAACTGTTTTTT. This sequence joins TRBV27 and TRBJ1-4; 9 bases match TRBD1. The germline V gene encodes CDR1 MNHEY and CDR2 SMNVEV (reference sequence). J was trimmed by 6 bases and V by 6 bases; bases with no gene match: 8. The CDR3 consists of 15 residues.

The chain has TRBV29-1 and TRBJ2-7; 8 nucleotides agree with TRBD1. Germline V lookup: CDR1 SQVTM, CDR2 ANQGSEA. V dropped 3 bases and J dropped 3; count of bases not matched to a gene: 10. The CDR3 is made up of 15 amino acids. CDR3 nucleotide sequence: TGCAGCGTTGACGGGACAGGCGGCACCAGCTACGAGCAGTACTTC. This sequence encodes CSVDGTGGTSYEQYF.

CDR3 sequence reads: CASSQGAGGKAFF. Here the CDR3 DNA reads TGTGCCAGCAGCCAAGGGGCGGGGGGGAAAGCTTTCTTT. J is TRBJ1-1 and V is TRBV14; D might be TRBD1 (5 bases). The CDR3 consists of 13 residues. The germline CDR1 and CDR2 sequences are SGHDN and FVKESK. Trimming left V 1 base short and J 9 bases short, with 12 bases between.

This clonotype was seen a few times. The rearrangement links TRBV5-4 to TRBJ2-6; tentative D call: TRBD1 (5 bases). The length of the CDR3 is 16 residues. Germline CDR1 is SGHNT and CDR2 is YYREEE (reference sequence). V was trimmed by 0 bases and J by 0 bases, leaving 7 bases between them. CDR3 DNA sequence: TGTGCCAGCAGCTTGGACAGGACCTCTGGGGCCAACGTCCTGACTTTC. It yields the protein CASSLDRTSGANVLTF.

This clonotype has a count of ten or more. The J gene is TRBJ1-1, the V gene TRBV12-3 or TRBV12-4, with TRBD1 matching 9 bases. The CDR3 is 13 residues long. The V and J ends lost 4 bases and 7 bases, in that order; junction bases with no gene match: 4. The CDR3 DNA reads TGTGCCAGCAGTTCGACAGGGGGGATTGAAGCTTTCTTT. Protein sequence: CASSSTGGIEAFF.

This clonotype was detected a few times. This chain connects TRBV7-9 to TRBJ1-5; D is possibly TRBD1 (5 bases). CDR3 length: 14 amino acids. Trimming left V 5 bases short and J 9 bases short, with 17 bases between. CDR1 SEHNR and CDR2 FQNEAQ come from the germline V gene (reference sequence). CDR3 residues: CASSQGGTAGPQHF. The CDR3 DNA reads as TGTGCCAGCAGCCAGGGTGGTACAGCCGGGCCCCAGCATTTT. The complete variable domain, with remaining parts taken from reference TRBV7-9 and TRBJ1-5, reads DTGVSQNPRHKITKRGQNVTFRCDPISEHNRLYWYRQTLGQGPEFLTYFQNEAQLEKSRLLSDRFSAERPKGSFSTLEIQRTEQGDSAMYLCASSQGGTAGPQHFGDGTRLSIL.

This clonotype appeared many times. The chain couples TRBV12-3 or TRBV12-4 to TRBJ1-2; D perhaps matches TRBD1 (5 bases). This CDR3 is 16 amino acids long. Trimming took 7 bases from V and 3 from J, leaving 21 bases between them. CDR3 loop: CASTTRGTFPHYGYTF. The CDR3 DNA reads TGTGCCAGCACCACAAGGGGTACCTTCCCCCACTATGGCTACACCTTC.

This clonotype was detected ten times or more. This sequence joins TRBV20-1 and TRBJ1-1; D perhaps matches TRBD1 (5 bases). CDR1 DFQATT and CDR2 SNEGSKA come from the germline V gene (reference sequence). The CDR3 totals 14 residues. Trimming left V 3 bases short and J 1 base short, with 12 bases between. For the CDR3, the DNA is TGCAGTGCTAGGAGGTGGGGCCAGAACACTGAAGCTTTCTTT. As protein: CSARRWGQNTEAFF.

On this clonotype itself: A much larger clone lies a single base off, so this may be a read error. CDR3 bases: TGTGCCAGCAGTTTTGGGCAGGGATTATTAGCTTTCTTT. Its protein product is CASSFGQGLLAFF. The chain is built from TRBV12-3 or TRBV12-4 and TRBJ1-1; the D gene is possibly TRBD1 (5 bases). The CDR3 is made up of 13 amino acids. V lost 3 bases to trimming and J lost 10 bases, with 15 bases between them.

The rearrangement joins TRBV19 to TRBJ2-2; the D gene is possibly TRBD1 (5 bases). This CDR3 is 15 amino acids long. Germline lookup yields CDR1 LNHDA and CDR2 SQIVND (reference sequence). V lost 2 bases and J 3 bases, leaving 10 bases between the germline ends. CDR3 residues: CASSIQGTHTGELFF. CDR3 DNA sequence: TGTGCCAGTAGTATACAGGGAACCCACACCGGGGAGCTGTTTTTT.

CDR3 loop: CASSSGTGGLYEQYF. The CDR3 bases are TGTGCCAGCAGTTCCGGGACAGGGGGTTTGTACGAGCAGTACTTC. The chain couples TRBV3-1 to TRBJ2-7, with 11 bases matching TRBD1. This CDR3 has 15 residues. Unmatched junction bases numbered 8, after V lost 6 bases and J lost 4 bases. Germline V gene sequence: CDR1 LGHDT, CDR2 YNNKEL (reference sequence).

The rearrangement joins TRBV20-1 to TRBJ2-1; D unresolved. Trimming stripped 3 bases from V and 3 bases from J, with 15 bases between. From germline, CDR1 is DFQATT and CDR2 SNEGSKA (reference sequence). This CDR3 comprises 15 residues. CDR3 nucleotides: TGCAGTGCTAGGGACCGGGTGGCGGTCTACAATGAGCAGTTCTTC. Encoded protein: CSARDRVAVYNEQFF.

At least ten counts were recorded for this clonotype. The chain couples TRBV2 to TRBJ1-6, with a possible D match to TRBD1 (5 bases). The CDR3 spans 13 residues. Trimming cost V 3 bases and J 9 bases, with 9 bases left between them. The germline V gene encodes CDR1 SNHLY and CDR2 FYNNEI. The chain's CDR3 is CASSDRETSPLHF. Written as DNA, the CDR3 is TGTGCCAGCAGTGACAGGGAAACTTCACCCCTCCACTTT.

The chain's CDR3 is CASSEEVGEPAYEQYF. As DNA, the CDR3 is TGTGCCAGCAGTGAAGAAGTTGGAGAGCCAGCCTACGAGCAGTACTTC. The chain links TRBV6-1 to TRBJ2-7, with unresolved D. Per germline, CDR1 MNHNS and CDR2 SASEGT. V was pared by 1 base and J by 2 bases, with 15 bases between. The CDR3 is made up of 16 amino acids.

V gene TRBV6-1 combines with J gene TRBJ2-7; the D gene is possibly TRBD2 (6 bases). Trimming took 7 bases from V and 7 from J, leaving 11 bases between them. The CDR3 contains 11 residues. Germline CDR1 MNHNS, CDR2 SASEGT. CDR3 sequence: CASNREMEQYF. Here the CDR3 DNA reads TGTGCCAGCAATCGGGAGATGGAGCAGTACTTC.

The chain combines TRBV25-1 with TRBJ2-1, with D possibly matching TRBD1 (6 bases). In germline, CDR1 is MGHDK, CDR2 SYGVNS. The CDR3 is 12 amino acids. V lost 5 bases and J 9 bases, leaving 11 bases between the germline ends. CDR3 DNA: TGTGCCAGCAGTACCCAGGGGTCTGAGCAGTTCTTC. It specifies CASSTQGSEQFF.

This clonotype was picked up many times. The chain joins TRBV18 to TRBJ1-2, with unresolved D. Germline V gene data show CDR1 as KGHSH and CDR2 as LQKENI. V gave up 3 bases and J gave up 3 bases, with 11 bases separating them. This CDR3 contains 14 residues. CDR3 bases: TGTGCCAGCTCACCCGGTGGTATCGACTATGGCTACACCTTC. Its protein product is CASSPGGIDYGYTF. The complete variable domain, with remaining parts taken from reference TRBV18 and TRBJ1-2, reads NAGVMQNPRHLVRRRGQEARLRCSPMKGHSHVYWYRQLPEEGLKFMVYLQKENIIDESGMPKERFSAEFPKEGPSILRIQQVVRGDSAAYFCASSPGGIDYGYTFGSGTRLTVV.

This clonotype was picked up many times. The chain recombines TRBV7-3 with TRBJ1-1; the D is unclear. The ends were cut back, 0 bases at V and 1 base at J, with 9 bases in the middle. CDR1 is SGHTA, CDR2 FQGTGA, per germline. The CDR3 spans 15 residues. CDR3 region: CASSLTGRQNTEAFF. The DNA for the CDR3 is TGTGCCAGCAGCTTAACTGGACGGCAGAACACTGAAGCTTTCTTT.

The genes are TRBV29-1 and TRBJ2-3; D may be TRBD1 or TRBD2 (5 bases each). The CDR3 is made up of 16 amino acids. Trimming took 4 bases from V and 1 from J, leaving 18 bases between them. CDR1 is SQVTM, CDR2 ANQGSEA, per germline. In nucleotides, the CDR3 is TGCAGCGTTGTTCGGGACCCTCAAAGACGCACAGATACGCAGTATTTT. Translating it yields CSVVRDPQRRTDTQYF.

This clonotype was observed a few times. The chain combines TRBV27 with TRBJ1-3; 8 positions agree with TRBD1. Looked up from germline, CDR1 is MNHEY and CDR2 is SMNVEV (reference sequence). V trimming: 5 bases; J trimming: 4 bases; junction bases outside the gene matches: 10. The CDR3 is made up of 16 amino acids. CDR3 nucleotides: TGTGCCAGCAGTGGCACCGGGACAGGTTACGGAAACACCATATATTTT. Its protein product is CASSGTGTGYGNTIYF.

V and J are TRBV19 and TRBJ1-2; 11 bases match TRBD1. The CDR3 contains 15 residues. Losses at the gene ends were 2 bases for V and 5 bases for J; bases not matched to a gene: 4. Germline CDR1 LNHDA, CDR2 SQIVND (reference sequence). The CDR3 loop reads CASSIRTGGGYGYTF. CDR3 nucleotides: TGTGCCAGTAGTATAAGGACAGGGGGCGGATATGGCTACACCTTC.